The TCR beta chain under discussion was sequenced for a study of CD8 T cells in ankylosing spondylitis. General study findings and limits: The study looked at matched synovial fluid samples from ankylosing spondylitis patients. Disease-linked clones were reported to be significantly enriched there. Previously reported in reactive arthritis synovial fluid and blood were some of the motif variants.

This clonotype was seen repeatedly, ten times or more. Its antigen is unidentified. Making the TCR beta libraries involved quantitative 5'-RACE with molecular barcodes. TCRdb re-called the 5' RACE reads through MiXCR, storing one row per CDR3 protein. The sample has a few hundred thousand distinct CDR3 sequences; 11% are singletons. Trimming shortened V by 4 bases and J by 4 bases, and 17 bases separated the two germline ends. The germline CDR1 and CDR2 sequences are KGHSH and LQKENI. The CDR3 is made up of 16 amino acids. The chain uses TRBV18 and TRBJ2-1; D might be TRBD2 (5 bases). The specimen sequenced was blood, either unsorted or a sorted T cell fraction (not recorded which). This receptor was identified in a female donor with ankylosing spondylitis or in good health (not recorded which). The CDR3 protein is CASSLNEGPGYNEQFF. CDR3 coding DNA: TGTGCCAGCTCACTTAACGAGGGCCCAGGATACAATGAGCAGTTCTTC.